The 3 T cell receptor beta chains below come from one sample, sequenced in a study of blood T cell repertoires in COVID-19. The table came from immunoSEQ multiplex PCR; TCRdb's copy has only in-frame clones and leaves some out. The sample has hundreds of thousands of clones, 80% to 90% seen once. The sample taken for sequencing was PBMCs or T cells enriched from blood (not recorded which). The receptors stem from a man younger than 35 who had recovered from COVID-19.

The V and J genes are TRBV7-9 and TRBJ2-3, with 9 bases matching TRBD2. This CDR3 has 12 amino acids. Germline V gene lookup returns CDR1 SEHNR and CDR2 FQNEAQ (reference sequence). V lost 8 bases, J lost 6 bases, and 3 bases stayed unmatched. Written as DNA, the CDR3 is TGTGCCAGCGGGACTAGCTCGGATACGCAGTATTTT. Translating it yields CASGTSSDTQYF.

This clone was detected once. The rearrangement links TRBV19 to TRBJ1-5; D is perhaps TRBD1 (5 bases). The germline V and J ends were trimmed by 5 bases and 3 bases, with 11 bases remaining between them. The CDR3 totals 14 residues. Germline V lookup: CDR1 LNHDA, CDR2 SQIVND (reference sequence). The CDR3 sequence: CASSLRQFNQPQHF. In DNA, the CDR3 is TGTGCCAGTAGTCTCCGACAGTTCAATCAGCCCCAGCATTTT.

This chain joins TRBV28 and TRBJ2-2; TRBD1 agrees at 8 bases. Germline lookup yields CDR1 MDHEN and CDR2 SYDVKM. This CDR3 has 13 amino acids. V gave up 8 bases and J gave up 5 bases; unmatched junction bases: 4. The CDR3 region is CASWTGWTGELFF. In DNA, the CDR3 is TGTGCCAGCTGGACAGGGTGGACCGGGGAGCTGTTTTTT.